This note documents a single TCR beta chain sequence. The source of the sample is a study of blood T cell repertoires in COVID-19. Study at large: Italy, Spain and the United States were the sources of the convalescent and acute COVID-19 samples. Sources were T cells, B-cell-depleted T cells, or PBMCs; the material itself was cDNA or gDNA.

From germline, CDR1 is MDHEN and CDR2 SYDVKM. The V end lost 1 base, the J end lost 2 bases, and 9 bases lay between the germline ends. The CDR3 has 15 residues. Authors' analysis steps: Reference gene primer amplification in the assay estimated nucleated cell counts. TCRdb's copy holds only in-frame clones and misses some; the assay was immunoSEQ multiplex PCR. That table gives V, J and clone size, and the DNA gave D and trimming. Seen here are 70,000 or so clones, roughly nine tenths observed once, and the top ten hold approximately 1.6%. Sequencing was done on a sample of peripheral blood. This chain links TRBV28 with TRBJ2-1, with D uncertain. This sequence was found in a man between 45 and 60 years old with acute or convalescent COVID-19. Here the CDR3 reads CASSLYLGTYNEQFF. The CDR3 DNA follows: TGTGCCAGCAGTTTATACCTGGGCACCTACAATGAGCAGTTCTTC.